This TCR beta chain was profiled in a study of blood T cell repertoires in COVID-19. About the research overall: PBMCs, B-cell-depleted T cells, or T cells provided the cDNA or gDNA that made up the material.

The germline gives CDR1 MNHEY, CDR2 SVGEGT. The V gene lost 6 bases and the J gene lost 2 bases, with 16 bases spanning the gap. This CDR3 has 16 amino acids. Per the authors' pipeline: Amplification of reference gene primers provided the estimated nucleated cell counts. Here immunoSEQ multiplex PCR was the method, and the copy in TCRdb shows in-frame clones only, minus some. The DNA was the basis for D and trimming; V, J and clone size are from that table. Of around 260,000 clones in the sample, roughly 86% were seen once. The chain is built from TRBV6-2 or TRBV6-3 and TRBJ2-2; maybe TRBD1 (6 bases). Sequenced sample: peripheral blood. This TCR was recovered from a middle-aged man who had recovered from COVID-19. This CDR3 reads CASSPGQQQNTGELFF. CDR3 DNA: TGTGCCAGCAGCCCCGGACAGCAACAAAACACCGGGGAGCTGTTTTTT.